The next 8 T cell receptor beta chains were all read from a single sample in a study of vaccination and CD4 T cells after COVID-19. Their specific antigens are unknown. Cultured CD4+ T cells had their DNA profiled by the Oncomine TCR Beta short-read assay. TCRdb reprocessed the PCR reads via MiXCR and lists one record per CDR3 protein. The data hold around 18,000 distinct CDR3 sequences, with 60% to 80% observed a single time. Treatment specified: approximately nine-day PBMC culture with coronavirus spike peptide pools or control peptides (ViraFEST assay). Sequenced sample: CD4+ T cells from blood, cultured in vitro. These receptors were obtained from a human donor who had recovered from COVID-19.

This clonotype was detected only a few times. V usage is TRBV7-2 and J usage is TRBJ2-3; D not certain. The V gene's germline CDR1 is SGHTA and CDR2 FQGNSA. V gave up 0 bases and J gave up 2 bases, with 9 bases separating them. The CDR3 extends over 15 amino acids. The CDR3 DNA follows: TGTGCCAGCAGCTTAGCTGTGCGGAACACAGATACGCAGTATTTT. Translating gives CASSLAVRNTDTQYF.

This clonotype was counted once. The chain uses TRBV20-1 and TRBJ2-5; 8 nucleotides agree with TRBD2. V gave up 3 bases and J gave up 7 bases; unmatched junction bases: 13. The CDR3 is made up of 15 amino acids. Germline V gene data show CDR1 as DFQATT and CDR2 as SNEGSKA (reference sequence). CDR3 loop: CSARERGWTGGTQYF. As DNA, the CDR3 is TGCAGTGCTAGGGAGCGGGGGTGGACCGGGGGGACCCAGTACTTC.

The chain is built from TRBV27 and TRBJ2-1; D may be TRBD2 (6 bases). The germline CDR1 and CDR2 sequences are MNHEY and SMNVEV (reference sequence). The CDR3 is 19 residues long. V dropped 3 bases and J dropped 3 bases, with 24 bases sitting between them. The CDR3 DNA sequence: TGTGCCAGCAGTTTTAGACCCCCGGACCTTTCGGGGGTCTACAATGAGCAGTTCTTC. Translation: CASSFRPPDLSGVYNEQFF.

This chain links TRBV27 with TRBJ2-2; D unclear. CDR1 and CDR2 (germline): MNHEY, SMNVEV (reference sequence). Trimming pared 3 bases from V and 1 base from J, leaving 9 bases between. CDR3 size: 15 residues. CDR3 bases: TGTGCCAGCAGTTTGGGTTGGCGGAACACCGGGGAGCTGTTTTTT. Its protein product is CASSLGWRNTGELFF.

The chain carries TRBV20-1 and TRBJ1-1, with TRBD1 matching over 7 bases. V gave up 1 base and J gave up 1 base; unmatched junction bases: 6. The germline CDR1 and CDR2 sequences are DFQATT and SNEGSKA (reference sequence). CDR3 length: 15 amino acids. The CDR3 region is CSARAPGTANTEAFF. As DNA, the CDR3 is TGCAGTGCTAGAGCCCCCGGGACAGCGAACACTGAAGCTTTCTTT.

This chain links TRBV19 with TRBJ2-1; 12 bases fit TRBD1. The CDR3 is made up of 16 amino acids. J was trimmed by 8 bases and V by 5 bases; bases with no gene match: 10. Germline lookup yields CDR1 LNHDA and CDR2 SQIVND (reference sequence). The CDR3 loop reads CASSSKGQGAGDEQFF. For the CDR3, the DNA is TGTGCCAGTAGTTCGAAGGGACAGGGGGCAGGCGATGAGCAGTTCTTC.

This CDR3 is CASSITSGGTDTQYF. The CDR3 DNA reads TGTGCCAGTAGTATAACTAGCGGGGGCACAGATACGCAGTATTTT. The chain carries TRBV19 and TRBJ2-3; 10 nucleotides align to TRBD2. CDR3 size: 15 residues. The germline V gene encodes CDR1 LNHDA and CDR2 SQIVND (reference sequence). The J segment lost 1 base and the V segment lost 2 bases, leaving 0 bases of the junction unmatched.

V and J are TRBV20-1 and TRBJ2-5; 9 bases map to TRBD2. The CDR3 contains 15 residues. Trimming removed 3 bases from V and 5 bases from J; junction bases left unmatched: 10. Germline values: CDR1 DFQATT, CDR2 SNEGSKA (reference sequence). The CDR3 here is CSASGGRVPGETQYF. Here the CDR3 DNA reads TGCAGTGCTAGTGGCGGGAGGGTGCCTGGGGAGACCCAGTACTTC.